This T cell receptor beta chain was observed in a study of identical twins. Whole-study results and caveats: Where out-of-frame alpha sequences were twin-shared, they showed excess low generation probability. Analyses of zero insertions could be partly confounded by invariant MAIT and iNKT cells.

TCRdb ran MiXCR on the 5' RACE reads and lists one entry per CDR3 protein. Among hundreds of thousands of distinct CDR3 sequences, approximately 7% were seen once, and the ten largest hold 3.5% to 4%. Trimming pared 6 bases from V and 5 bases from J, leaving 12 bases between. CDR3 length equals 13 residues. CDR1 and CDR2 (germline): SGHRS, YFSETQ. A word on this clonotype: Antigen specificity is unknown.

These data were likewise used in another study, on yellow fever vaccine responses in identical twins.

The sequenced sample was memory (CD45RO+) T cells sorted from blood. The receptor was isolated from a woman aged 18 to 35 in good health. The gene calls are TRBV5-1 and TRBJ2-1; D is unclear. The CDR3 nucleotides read TGCGCCAGCAACTCCTCTGGGGACAATGAGCAGTTCTTC. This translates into CASNSSGDNEQFF.